The 5 T cell receptor beta chains below come from one sample, sequenced in a study of Ad26.COV2.S vaccination and SARS-CoV-2 variants. Repertoires were generated with immunoSEQ multiplex PCR, while TCRdb's copy carries only in-frame clones and drops some. The data contain 250,000 to 300,000 clones, approximately 89% of them seen just once; the ten biggest clones take up under 4%. This sample's treatment: 15 to 20 received Ad26.COV2.S at low or high dose, single or two shots; about 5 received placebo; per-sample allocation not given. On day 63 after the first injection, vaccine and placebo recipients gave samples. The sample was peripheral blood, taken in a trial of Ad26.COV2.S vaccine versus placebo. The source is a person aged 18 to 65 who received the Ad26.COV2.S COVID-19 vaccine or a placebo.

The V gene is TRBV7-2, the J gene TRBJ2-7; TRBD2 agrees at 11 bases. The CDR3 totals 15 residues. Trimming removed 3 bases from V and 2 bases from J; junction bases left unmatched: 3. CDR1 SGHTA and CDR2 FQGNSA come from the germline V gene. The DNA for the CDR3 is TGTGCCAGCAGCTTGACGACTAGCGGGACCTACGAGCAGTACTTC. Encoded protein: CASSLTTSGTYEQYF.

The chain has TRBV5-1 and TRBJ1-6; D may be TRBD1 (5 bases). The germline gives CDR1 SGHRS, CDR2 YFSETQ. There are 15 residues in the CDR3. V was cut by 3 bases and J by 7 bases, with 14 bases left in between. As DNA, the CDR3 is TGCGCCAGCAGCTCCCACCCAAGGGGAAATTCACCCCTCCACTTT. Its protein product is CASSSHPRGNSPLHF.

This chain joins TRBV10-3 and TRBJ2-7; 10 bases are shared with TRBD2. Germline CDR1 ENHRY, CDR2 SYGVKD. The CDR3 extends over 19 amino acids. V was clipped by 0 bases and J by 1 base; unmatched bases: 12. The CDR3 region is CAISESSAAGGILSYEQYF. CDR3 DNA: TGTGCCATCAGTGAGTCGAGTGCAGCGGGAGGGATCCTATCCTACGAGCAGTACTTC.

The chain has TRBV6-5 and TRBJ2-7; 7 bases fit TRBD1. V was clipped by 0 bases and J by 4 bases; unmatched bases: 9. CDR1 and CDR2 (germline): MNHEY, SVGAGI. There are 16 residues in the CDR3. This CDR3 is CASSYSRGRGSYEQYF. In DNA form, the CDR3 reads TGTGCCAGCAGTTACTCGAGGGGGCGCGGTAGTTACGAGCAGTACTTC.

This chain connects TRBV27 to TRBJ1-2, with 9 bases lining up with TRBD1. V was pared by 6 bases and J by 4 bases, with 12 bases of the junction left unmatched. The CDR3 runs 16 residues. CDR1 and CDR2 from the germline V gene are MNHEY and SMNVEV (reference sequence). In DNA form, the CDR3 reads TGTGCCAGCAGCACCGGGACAGGGTCTTTAGTCTATGGCTACACCTTC. The encoded protein is CASSTGTGSLVYGYTF.